The clone carrying this T cell receptor (beta chain) was detected only once. The source of the sample is a study of blood T cell repertoires in COVID-19. On the study more broadly: PBMCs, B-cell-depleted T cells, or T cells were the source of the cDNA or gDNA that made up the material.

Study members were between roughly 18 and 100 years old and lived in approximately 25 US regions. Original processing notes: Cell counts per sample came from amplifying reference gene primers. Here immunoSEQ multiplex PCR was the method, and the copy in TCRdb shows in-frame clones only, minus some. The D gene and trimming were derived from the DNA, and the V and J assignments and clone size from that table. The data contain fewer than 200,000 clones, about nine tenths of them singletons. The receptor's source is a woman between 18 and 29 years old who had recovered from COVID-19. The sequencing sample was made of PBMCs or T cells enriched from blood (not recorded which).

CDR3 residues: CSVGQGYGYTF. In nucleotides, the CDR3 is TGCAGTGTAGGGCAGGGGTATGGCTACACCTTC. The chain is built from TRBV20-1 and TRBJ1-2; TRBD1 might be the D (6 bases). The CDR3 is made up of 11 amino acids. From germline, CDR1 is DFQATT and CDR2 SNEGSKA (reference sequence). V was cut by 7 bases and J by 5 bases, with 11 bases left in between.